This TCR beta chain emerged from a study of Graves' ophthalmopathy and Graves' hyperthyroidism. The CDR3 sequence is 14 residues long. CDR1 is DFQATT, CDR2 SNEGSKA, per germline (reference sequence). This clonotype occurred once. Its ends do not fully match the called genes, so a read error is possible. Investigators amplified TCR beta CDR3 regions from RNA transcripts. In the first round, RT-PCR was carried out with HTBI primers, and a multiplex PCR formed the second round. TCRdb itself ran the multiplex PCR reads through MiXCR, one entry per CDR3 protein. The data show approximately 380,000 distinct CDR3 sequences, 20% to 25% seen once.

This chain uses TRBV20-1 with TRBJ1-1; D is unclear. Sequenced input: peripheral blood. The clonotype comes from a woman under 30 with stable Graves' hyperthyroidism. The CDR3 here is CSAIGWSADTVAFF. As DNA, the CDR3 is TGCAGTGCCATCGGTTGGTCAGCTGACACTGTAGCTTTCTTT.